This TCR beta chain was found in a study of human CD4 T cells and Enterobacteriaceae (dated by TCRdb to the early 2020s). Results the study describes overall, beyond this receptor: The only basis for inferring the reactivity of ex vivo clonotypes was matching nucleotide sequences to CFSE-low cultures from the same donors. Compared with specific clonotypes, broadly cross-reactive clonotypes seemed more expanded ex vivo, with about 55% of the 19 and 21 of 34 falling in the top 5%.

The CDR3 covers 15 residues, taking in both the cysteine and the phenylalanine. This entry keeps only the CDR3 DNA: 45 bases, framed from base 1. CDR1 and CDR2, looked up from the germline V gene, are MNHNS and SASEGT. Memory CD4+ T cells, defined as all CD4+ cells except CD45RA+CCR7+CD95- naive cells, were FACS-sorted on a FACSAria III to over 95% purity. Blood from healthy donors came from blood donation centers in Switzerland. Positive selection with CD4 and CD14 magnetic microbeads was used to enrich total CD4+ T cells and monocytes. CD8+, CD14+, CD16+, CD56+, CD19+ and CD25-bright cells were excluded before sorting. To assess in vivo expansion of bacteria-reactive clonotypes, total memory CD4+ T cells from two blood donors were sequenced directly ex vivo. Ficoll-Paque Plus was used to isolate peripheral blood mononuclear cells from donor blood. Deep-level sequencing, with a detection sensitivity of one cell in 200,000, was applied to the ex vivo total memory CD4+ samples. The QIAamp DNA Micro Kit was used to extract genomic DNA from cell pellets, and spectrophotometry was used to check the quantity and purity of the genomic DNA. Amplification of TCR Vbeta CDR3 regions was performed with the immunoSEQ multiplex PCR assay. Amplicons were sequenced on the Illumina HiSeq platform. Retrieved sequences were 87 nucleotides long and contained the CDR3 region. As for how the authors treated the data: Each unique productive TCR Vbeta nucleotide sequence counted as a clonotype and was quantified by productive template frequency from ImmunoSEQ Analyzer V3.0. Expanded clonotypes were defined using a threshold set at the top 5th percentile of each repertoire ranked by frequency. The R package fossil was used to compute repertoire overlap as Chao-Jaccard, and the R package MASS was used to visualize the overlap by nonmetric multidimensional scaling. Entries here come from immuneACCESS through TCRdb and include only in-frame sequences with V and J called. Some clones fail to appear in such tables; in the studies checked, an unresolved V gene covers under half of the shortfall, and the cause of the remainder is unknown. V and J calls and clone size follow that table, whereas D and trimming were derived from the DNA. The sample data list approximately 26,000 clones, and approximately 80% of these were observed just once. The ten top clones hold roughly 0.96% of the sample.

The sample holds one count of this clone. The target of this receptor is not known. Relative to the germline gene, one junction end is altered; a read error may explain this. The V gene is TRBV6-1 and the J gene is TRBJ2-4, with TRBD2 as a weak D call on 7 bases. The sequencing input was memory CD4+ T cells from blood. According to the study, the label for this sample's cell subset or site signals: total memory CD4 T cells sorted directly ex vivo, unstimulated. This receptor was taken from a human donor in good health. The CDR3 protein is CASSGQSRGGNQRDF. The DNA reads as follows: TGTGCCAGCAGTGGTCAATCCCGCGGGGGCAATCAGAGGGACTTC.